These 14 T cell receptor beta chains were all obtained from the same sample, sequenced in a study of CD8 T cells in Susac syndrome. Reverse transcription of roughly 0.45 to 1 ug RNA used random hexamers. TCRdb itself ran the immunoSEQ multiplex PCR reads through MiXCR, one entry per CDR3 protein. The sample carries just under 150,000 distinct CDR3 sequences, roughly 95% recorded once. What was sequenced was CD4+ T cells from PBMCs. The receptor source for this set is a human donor in good health.

The chain uses TRBV6-5 and TRBJ2-7; a weak D match, TRBD2 (5 bases). CDR3 length: 15 residues. CDR1 MNHEY and CDR2 SVGAGI come from the germline V gene. V lost 0 bases, J lost 2 bases, and 11 bases lay in between. The CDR3 region has the DNA TGTGCCAGCAGTTACTCGAGCGGCAAGGCCTACGAGCAGTACTTC. Protein sequence: CASSYSSGKAYEQYF.

CDR3 amino acids: CSATSGRYDEQYF. The CDR3 DNA follows: TGCAGTGCTACTAGCGGGAGGTACGACGAGCAGTACTTC. The genes are TRBV20-1 and TRBJ2-7, with 11 positions matching TRBD2. The CDR3 has 13 amino acids. CDR1 is DFQATT, CDR2 SNEGSKA, per germline (reference sequence). Trimming removed 4 bases from V and 5 bases from J; junction bases left unmatched: 4.

The chain's CDR3 is CASSPRGTGRFMNTEAFF. DNA for the CDR3: TGTGCCAGCAGTCCAAGGGGGACAGGACGATTTATGAACACTGAAGCTTTCTTT. The chain links TRBV28 to TRBJ1-1, with 8 nucleotides matching TRBD1. Trimming took 5 bases from V and 0 from J; bases not matched to a gene: 14. This CDR3 spans 18 amino acids. The germline CDR1 and CDR2 sequences are MDHEN and SYDVKM.

CDR3 sequence (DNA): TGTGCCAGCAGCTTAGTAGTCCCAGGTGTTTATGGCTACACCTTC. Encoded protein: CASSLVVPGVYGYTF. The genes are TRBV7-9 and TRBJ1-2; D gene ambiguous. The CDR3 is 15 residues long. The V end lost 1 base, the J end lost 5 bases, and 14 bases lay between the germline ends. The germline gives CDR1 SEHNR, CDR2 FQNEAQ (reference sequence).

This sequence joins TRBV24-1 and TRBJ2-5, with TRBD1 matching 10 bases. Per germline, CDR1 KGHDR and CDR2 SFDVKD. After removal of 5 bases from V and 4 bases from J, the junction contained 6 bases not matched to a gene. The CDR3 totals 15 residues. CDR3 DNA: TGTGCCACCAGTGCTCTGACAGGGGGCATAGAGACCCAGTACTTC. Its protein product is CATSALTGGIETQYF.

The chain joins TRBV7-9 to TRBJ1-2, with D perhaps TRBD1 (5 bases). Trimming stripped 5 bases from V and 5 bases from J, with 21 bases between. This CDR3 region has 16 residues. The germline CDR1 and CDR2 sequences are SEHNR and FQNEAQ (reference sequence). CDR3 nucleotides: TGTGCCAGCAGCCCTCAGGGCATCCCATGGGGATATGGCTACACCTTC. This gives the protein CASSPQGIPWGYGYTF.

The genes are TRBV2 and TRBJ2-7, with 8 bases aligning to TRBD1. The CDR3 totals 14 residues. The V segment lost 6 bases and the J segment 3 bases; nucleotides outside the gene matches: 7. Germline loops: CDR1 SNHLY, CDR2 FYNNEI. CDR3 residues: CASSRQGLGYEQYF. The DNA of the CDR3 is TGTGCCAGCAGCAGACAGGGGTTAGGCTACGAGCAGTACTTC.

This clonotype was counted a single time. J is TRBJ2-3 and V is TRBV5-1; 10 bases are a match to TRBD2. This CDR3 has 17 residues. Germline CDR1 and CDR2: SGHRS and YFSETQ. The V and J ends lost 2 bases and 2 bases, in that order; junction bases with no gene match: 8. CDR3 in amino acids: CASSLRAGGVDTDTQYF. The CDR3 nucleotides are TGCGCCAGCAGCTTACGAGCGGGAGGGGTCGACACAGATACGCAGTATTTT.

The chain has TRBV3-1 and TRBJ1-1; TRBD1 is a possible D gene (5 bases). In germline, CDR1 is LGHDT, CDR2 YNNKEL (reference sequence). The CDR3 loop spans 12 amino acids. With 2 bases removed from V and 11 bases from J, the gap between germline ends came to 12 bases. The CDR3 bases are TGTGCCAGCAGCCAACCCCCGGGGGGGGCTTTCTTT. It codes for CASSQPPGGAFF.

The CDR3 loop is CAISEIYEQYF. Here the CDR3 DNA reads TGTGCCATCAGTGAGATCTACGAGCAGTACTTC. The V gene is TRBV10-3, the J gene TRBJ2-7, with D unresolved. Trimming removed 2 bases from V and 3 bases from J, with 2 bases in between. This CDR3 region has 11 residues. In germline, CDR1 is ENHRY, CDR2 SYGVKD.

V and J are TRBV4-1 and TRBJ1-5, with 7 nucleotides matching TRBD1. Germline V gives CDR1 MGHRA, CDR2 YSYEKL. The trim removed 1 base at V and 5 bases at J, leaving 5 bases unmatched. There are 15 residues in the CDR3. CDR3 DNA: TGCGCCAGCAGCCAAGGGGACAGCTTCCATCAGCCCCAGCATTTT. The encoded protein is CASSQGDSFHQPQHF.

The CDR3 nucleotides read TGCAGCCCGTTGTATAGCGGACGGAAGGTGGGGATCTACAATGAGCAGTTCTTC. It is translated as CSPLYSGRKVGIYNEQFF. The chain couples TRBV29-1 to TRBJ2-1; weak D call: TRBD2 (6 bases). Germline V gene lookup returns CDR1 SQVTM and CDR2 ANQGSEA. This CDR3 is built from 18 residues. Trimming shortened V by 8 bases and J by 3 bases, and 29 bases separated the two germline ends.

The table lists this clonotype with a count of one. V usage is TRBV4-1 and J usage is TRBJ2-2; 7 bases align to TRBD2. The CDR3 sequence is 17 residues long. Per germline, CDR1 MGHRA and CDR2 YSYEKL. Trimming took 1 base from V and 2 from J; bases not matched to a gene: 7. The CDR3 nucleotides read TGCGCCAGCAGCCAAGTTCCTAGCGGAGGTAACACCGGGGAGCTGTTTTTT. Amino acid sequence: CASSQVPSGGNTGELFF.

This chain connects TRBV20-1 to TRBJ2-5; 8 nucleotides align to TRBD1. Germline CDR1 DFQATT, CDR2 SNEGSKA (reference sequence). This CDR3 region has 14 residues. The J segment lost 3 bases and the V segment lost 6 bases, leaving 9 bases of the junction unmatched. This CDR3 is CSAGRSGGEETQYF. The CDR3, as DNA: TGCAGTGCCGGGAGATCAGGGGGCGAAGAGACCCAGTACTTC.